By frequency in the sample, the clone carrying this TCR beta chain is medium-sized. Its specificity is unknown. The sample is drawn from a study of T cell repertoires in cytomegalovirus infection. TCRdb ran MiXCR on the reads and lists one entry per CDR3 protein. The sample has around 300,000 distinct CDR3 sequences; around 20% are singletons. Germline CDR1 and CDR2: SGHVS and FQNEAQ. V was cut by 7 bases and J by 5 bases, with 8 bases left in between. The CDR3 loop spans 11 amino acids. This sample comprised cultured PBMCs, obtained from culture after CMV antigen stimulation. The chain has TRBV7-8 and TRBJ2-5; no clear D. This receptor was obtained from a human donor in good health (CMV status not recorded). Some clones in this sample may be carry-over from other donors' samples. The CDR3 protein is CASTSWETQYF. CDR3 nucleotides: TGTGCCAGCACCTCTTGGGAGACCCAGTACTTC.